This is a list of T cell receptor beta chains from one sample in a study of somatic mutations in cytotoxic T cells in rheumatoid arthritis. Assay: immunoSEQ multiplex PCR; the TCRdb copy retains only in-frame clones and omits some. Of 19,000 or so clones listed, around 67% were seen once; the top ten hold 20% to 25%. The sequenced sample was CD8+ T cells sorted from blood. The receptors here all came from a woman in her sixties or seventies in good health. CDR3s include the opening cysteine and the closing phenylalanine or tryptophan. A D gene is named only where the DNA matches it firmly. Not all rows give a size; the values are once, few, many and, for expanded clones, a class.

14	few	TRBV9	TRBJ1-5	NA	CASTRGASNQPQHF	TGTGCCAGCACCCGTGGGGCGAGCAATCAGCCCCAGCATTTT
12	NA	TRBV6-6	TRBJ1-1	NA	CASTWANTEAFF	TGTGCCAGCACCTGGGCAAACACTGAAGCTTTCTTT
15	few	TRBV7-3	TRBJ2-7	NA	CASSTVIGGPYEQYF	TGTGCCAGCAGCACCGTAATCGGGGGACCCTACGAGCAGTACTTC
16	NA	TRBV7-9	TRBJ1-2	NA	CASSFHPVTRNYGYTF	TGTGCCAGCAGCTTCCACCCTGTAACTAGAAACTATGGCTACACCTTC
14	few	TRBV30	TRBJ1-1	NA	CAWSKRQSYTEAFF	TGTGCCTGGAGTAAAAGACAGAGCTACACTGAAGCTTTCTTT
14	NA	TRBV4-2	TRBJ2-7	NA	CASSDEQFTYEQYF	TGTGCCAGCAGCGACGAACAGTTCACCTACGAGCAGTACTTC
12	NA	TRBV7-8	TRBJ1-2	NA	CASSPGGYGYTF	TGTGCCAGCAGCCCCGGGGGCTATGGCTACACCTTC
15	NA	TRBV5-6	TRBJ2-7	TRBD2	CASSLGLADAYEQYF	TGTGCCAGCAGCTTGGGCCTAGCGGATGCCTACGAGCAGTACTTC
16	once	TRBV11-2	TRBJ1-1	NA	CASIQGPKWLNTEAFF	TGTGCCAGCATCCAGGGGCCCAAATGGCTGAACACTGAAGCTTTCTTT
16	few	TRBV15	TRBJ1-4	NA	CATSGVGSLINEKLFF	TGTGCCACCAGCGGAGTAGGATCTCTTATTAATGAAAAACTGTTTTTT
17	few	TRBV5-1	TRBJ2-1	NA	CASSLEGGISSYNEQFF	TGCGCCAGCAGCTTGGAAGGCGGGATTAGCTCCTACAATGAGCAGTTCTTC
14	NA	TRBV6-1	TRBJ2-7	TRBD1	CASRGVDRGYEQYF	TGTGCCAGCAGAGGGGTAGACAGGGGATACGAGCAGTACTTC
13	NA	TRBV4-1	TRBJ2-7	NA	CASSHAGTYEQYF	TGCGCCAGCAGCCACGCCGGGACCTACGAGCAGTACTTC
14	NA	TRBV6-1	TRBJ1-2	TRBD1	CASSPPDRGYGYTF	TGTGCCAGCAGTCCGCCGGACAGGGGTTATGGCTACACCTTC
14	few	TRBV9	TRBJ1-5	NA	CASSVGGRNQPQHF	TGTGCCAGCAGCGTAGGGGGACGAAATCAGCCCCAGCATTTT
13	NA	TRBV6-5	TRBJ1-1	NA	CASSYSSRDEAFF	TGTGCCAGCAGTTACTCGAGCAGGGATGAAGCTTTCTTT
13	few	TRBV6-5	TRBJ1-1	NA	CASSPGPNTEAFF	TGTGCCAGCAGTCCCGGACCGAACACTGAAGCTTTCTTT
14	NA	TRBV27	TRBJ2-1	TRBD2	CASSFGGGNNEQFF	TGTGCCAGCAGTTTCGGGGGAGGGAACAATGAGCAGTTCTTC
13	NA	TRBV6-1	TRBJ2-7	TRBD2	CASSAGTTYEQYF	TGTGCCAGCAGTGCTGGGACTACTTACGAGCAGTACTTC
17	once	TRBV5-6	TRBJ2-7	TRBD1	CASSGIETGKFVYEQYF	TGTGCCAGCAGCGGTATTGAGACAGGGAAGTTTGTTTACGAGCAGTACTTC
12	NA	TRBV7-9	TRBJ2-1	NA	CASKTGYSEQFF	TGTGCCAGCAAAACTGGCTACAGTGAGCAGTTCTTC
15	NA	TRBV27	TRBJ1-1	NA	CASSLGPARGAEAFF	TGTGCCAGCAGTTTAGGGCCCGCCCGGGGGGCTGAAGCTTTCTTT
15	NA	TRBV4-2	TRBJ2-1	NA	CASSQEHGDYNEQFF	TGTGCCAGCAGCCAAGAGCACGGGGATTACAATGAGCAGTTCTTC
17	NA	TRBV14	TRBJ1-4	NA	CASSLDLGGGTNEKLFF	TGTGCCAGCAGCCTGGATCTCGGGGGCGGCACTAATGAAAAACTGTTTTTT
16	once	TRBV27	TRBJ2-7	NA	CASSPLRQGGYYEQYF	TGTGCCAGCAGCCCCCTCCGCCAGGGGGGGTACTACGAGCAGTACTTC
15	NA	TRBV19	TRBJ2-7	TRBD1	CASTKTDRSPYEQYF	TGTGCCAGTACTAAGACGGACAGGAGTCCCTACGAGCAGTACTTC
13	NA	TRBV6-5	TRBJ2-2	NA	CASSYSERGELFF	TGTGCCAGCAGTTACTCGGAGAGAGGGGAGCTGTTTTTT
13	NA	TRBV10-1	TRBJ1-1	NA	CASSLRQNTEAFF	TGCGCCAGCAGCCTCCGACAGAACACTGAAGCTTTCTTT
13	NA	TRBV27	TRBJ2-7	NA	CASSLGGGGEQYF	TGTGCCAGCAGTTTAGGCGGTGGCGGCGAGCAGTACTTC
16	few	TRBV19	TRBJ1-5	TRBD1	CASSILRDRGNQPQHF	TGTGCCAGTAGCATTCTCCGGGACAGGGGCAATCAGCCCCAGCATTTT
15	few	TRBV6-1	TRBJ1-1	NA	CASSLAYGLNTEAFF	TGTGCCAGCAGTCTAGCCTACGGCCTGAACACTGAAGCTTTCTTT
14	NA	TRBV19	TRBJ2-1	NA	CASSARIRYNEQFF	TGTGCCAGTAGTGCGCGAATCCGCTACAATGAGCAGTTCTTC
13	NA	TRBV13	TRBJ2-1	NA	CASSLASYNEQFF	TGTGCCAGCAGCTTAGCGTCCTACAATGAGCAGTTCTTC
15	NA	TRBV7-8	TRBJ1-1	NA	CASSDSRERNTEAFF	TGTGCCAGCTCGGACAGCCGAGAGCGGAACACTGAAGCTTTCTTT
14	few	TRBV7-8	TRBJ2-7	NA	CASSLAGSSYEQYF	TGTGCCAGCAGCTTAGCAGGGAGCTCCTACGAGCAGTACTTC
14	NA	TRBV27	TRBJ1-5	TRBD1	CASSTRGLFQPQHF	TGTGCCAGCAGTACAAGGGGGCTCTTTCAGCCCCAGCATTTT
11	NA	TRBV29-1	TRBJ1-2	NA	CSVETNYGYTF	TGCAGCGTTGAGACAAACTATGGCTACACCTTC
13	once	TRBV9	TRBJ1-1	NA	CASTAAGNTEAFF	TGTGCCAGCACGGCCGCGGGGAACACTGAAGCTTTCTTT
16	once	TRBV25-1	TRBJ2-7	TRBD1	CASSEWEGQGNYEQYF	TGTGCCAGCAGTGAATGGGAGGGACAGGGGAATTACGAGCAGTACTTC
15	NA	TRBV6-1	TRBJ1-4	TRBD1	CASSTGTGINEKLFF	TGTGCCAGCAGTACCGGGACAGGAATTAATGAAAAACTGTTTTTT
15	NA	TRBV7-9	TRBJ2-6	NA	CASSLERSGANVLTF	TGTGCCAGCAGCTTAGAACGCTCTGGGGCCAACGTCCTGACTTTC